This T cell receptor (beta chain) appears in the sequencing data of a study of cytomegalovirus exposure and HLA in healthy donors. The PCR ran on 60 Vbeta and 13 Jbeta primers. Clones were read by immunoSEQ multiplex PCR, and TCRdb kept only the in-frame ones, dropping some. This table has around 130,000 clones, 66% appearing once. Overall study results and limits: Previous analysis showed most TCR beta V segments were productive about 90% or about 30% of the time. Presence/absence analyses assumed roughly uniform sequencing depth across donors, which may not hold.

About this clone: Its target is unknown.

Material: PBMCs. The TCR originated in a man in his late teens or twenties in good health and CMV-seronegative.

CDR3 nucleotides: TGTGCCAGCAGCTTAATTCACGGGACAGGGTCTGGAAACACCATATATTTT. Its translation is CASSLIHGTGSGNTIYF. V is TRBV7-6 and J is TRBJ1-3, with 9 bases lining up with TRBD1. Germline V gene lookup returns CDR1 SGHVS and CDR2 FNYEAQ. This CDR3 comprises 17 residues. V was pared by 2 bases and J by 1 base, with 6 bases of the junction left unmatched.